This passage covers 32 T cell receptor beta chains from one sample sequenced in a study of blood T cell repertoires in COVID-19. Libraries were prepared by immunoSEQ multiplex PCR; TCRdb keeps only in-frame clonotypes and omits some of them. The sample gives 100,000 to 150,000 clones, more than 85% of which show up once; around 2.2% is in the top ten. Sequenced sample: peripheral blood. Receptors were obtained from a man aged 50-60 years with COVID-19, enrolled during active disease.

This clone was seen once. The genes are TRBV10-3 and TRBJ1-5; 10 bases are a match to TRBD1. V dropped 9 bases and J dropped 4; count of bases not matched to a gene: 6. Germline CDR1 and CDR2: ENHRY and SYGVKD. The CDR3 is 14 residues long. CDR3 amino acids: CAIRDRGKNQPQHF. DNA for the CDR3: TGTGCCATTCGGGACAGGGGTAAGAATCAGCCCCAGCATTTT.

V and J are TRBV4-3 and TRBJ2-1; 7 bases line up with TRBD1. CDR3 length: 18 residues. V was clipped by 0 bases and J by 1 base; unmatched bases: 9. Germline assignment: CDR1 LGHNA and CDR2 YSLEER. CDR3 nucleotides: TGCGCCAGCAGCCAAGATGCCCCTAAGGGGGCGTCCTACAATGAGCAGTTCTTC. Protein sequence: CASSQDAPKGASYNEQFF.

The rearrangement links TRBV6-6 to TRBJ2-7; D perhaps matches TRBD2 (5 bases). Looked up from germline, CDR1 is MNHNY and CDR2 is SVGAGI (reference sequence). The CDR3 is 14 residues long. Trimming left V 2 bases short and J 1 base short, with 9 bases between. In DNA, the CDR3 is TGTGCCAGCAGTTACCTACGGGGATCCTACGAGCAGTACTTC. Translation: CASSYLRGSYEQYF.

The V gene is TRBV25-1, the J gene TRBJ2-2; TRBD1 matches 7 bases. The germline V gene has CDR1 MGHDK and CDR2 SYGVNS. CDR3 length: 16 amino acids. V dropped 1 base and J dropped 4; count of bases not matched to a gene: 6. CDR3 protein: CASSESGGVRTGELFF. In DNA, the CDR3 is TGTGCCAGCAGTGAATCAGGGGGAGTTCGCACCGGGGAGCTGTTTTTT.

This chain links TRBV10-3 with TRBJ2-7, with D possibly TRBD1 on 5 matching bases. Germline lookup yields CDR1 ENHRY and CDR2 SYGVKD. Deletions cut 2 bases from V and 7 bases from J, with 12 bases between. The length of the CDR3 is 13 residues. This CDR3 is CAISEENRPEQYF. The CDR3 nucleotides are TGTGCCATCAGTGAGGAAAACAGGCCGGAGCAGTACTTC.

V is TRBV28 and J is TRBJ1-5; 7 nucleotides match TRBD1. The germline CDR1 and CDR2 sequences are MDHEN and SYDVKM. J lost 6 bases, V lost 5 bases, and 7 bases had no gene match. The CDR3 runs 14 residues. The DNA for the CDR3 is TGTGCCAGCAGTCCGACAGGGCCTGGTCAGCCCCAGCATTTT. Translation: CASSPTGPGQPQHF.

The rearrangement links TRBV5-1 to TRBJ1-1; 7 nucleotides line up with TRBD1. Germline CDR1 reads SGHRS; CDR2 reads YFSETQ. The CDR3 is made up of 14 amino acids. The trim removed 4 bases at V and 0 bases at J, leaving 3 bases unmatched. CDR3 residues: CASSQQGMNTEAFF. CDR3 in DNA: TGCGCCAGCAGCCAACAGGGGATGAACACTGAAGCTTTCTTT.

The CDR3 DNA reads TGTGCCAGTAGTCCGCCACAGGGCTTAAAAGAAAAACTGTTTTTT. It is translated as CASSPPQGLKEKLFF. The rearrangement links TRBV19 to TRBJ1-4; a weak D match, TRBD1 (6 bases). The V gene's germline CDR1 is LNHDA and CDR2 SQIVND (reference sequence). The CDR3 contains 15 residues. Trimming removed 5 bases from V and 8 bases from J, with 18 bases in between.

This chain joins TRBV19 and TRBJ2-1, with 13 positions matching TRBD2. The CDR3 consists of 14 residues. Per germline, CDR1 LNHDA and CDR2 SQIVND (reference sequence). The ends lost 5 bases at V and 8 bases at J; junction bases unmatched: 3. The CDR3 loop reads CASSGGLAGYEQFF. For the CDR3, the DNA is TGTGCCAGTAGTGGGGGACTAGCGGGGTATGAGCAGTTCTTC.

The chain carries TRBV2 and TRBJ2-3, with 9 positions matching TRBD1. Germline lookup yields CDR1 SNHLY and CDR2 FYNNEI. V dropped 6 bases and J dropped 6; count of bases not matched to a gene: 10. CDR3 size: 15 residues. CDR3 loop: CASRGTGTKTDTQYF. The CDR3 DNA reads as TGTGCCAGCAGGGGGACAGGGACAAAAACCGATACGCAGTATTTT.

This chain links TRBV28 with TRBJ2-3; 7 bases are shared with TRBD1. CDR1 MDHEN and CDR2 SYDVKM come from the germline V gene. V trimming: 5 bases; J trimming: 3 bases; junction bases outside the gene matches: 8. The CDR3 spans 15 residues. Here the CDR3 DNA reads TGTGCCAGCAGTCCCATCAGACAGGGTACAGATACGCAGTATTTT. Translation: CASSPIRQGTDTQYF.

The rearrangement joins TRBV7-2 to TRBJ2-3, with D tentatively TRBD1 (5 bases). CDR3 length equals 14 residues. Germline V gene data show CDR1 as SGHTA and CDR2 as FQGNSA. Deletions cut 6 bases from V and 2 bases from J, with 12 bases between. The CDR3 DNA sequence: TGTGCCAGCAGGGCCAGGGCCTCCACAGATACGCAGTATTTT. It translates to CASRARASTDTQYF. Complete variable domain (other parts from reference TRBV7-2 and TRBJ2-3): GAGVSQSPSNKVTEKGKDVELRCDPISGHTALYWYRQSLGQGLEFLIYFQGNSAPDKSGLPSDRFSAERTGGSVSTLTIQRTQQEDSAVYLCASRARASTDTQYFGPGTRLTVL.

The chain uses TRBV29-1 and TRBJ2-1; D is undetermined. The V end lost 4 bases, the J end lost 5 bases, and 12 bases lay between the germline ends. This CDR3 is 13 amino acids long. Germline CDR1 reads SQVTM; CDR2 reads ANQGSEA. CDR3: CSVAPTVDNEQFF. For the CDR3, the DNA is TGCAGCGTTGCCCCGACTGTCGACAATGAGCAGTTCTTC.

This chain joins TRBV28 and TRBJ1-5; D ambiguous. The CDR3 length is 15 residues. The germline V gene encodes CDR1 MDHEN and CDR2 SYDVKM. The V and J ends lost 6 bases and 4 bases respectively, with 16 bases between them. CDR3: CASSPRQAVNQPQHF. DNA for the CDR3: TGTGCCAGCAGCCCTCGTCAGGCAGTTAATCAGCCCCAGCATTTT.

This chain connects TRBV2 to TRBJ2-7; TRBD1 agrees at 7 bases. The V gene's germline CDR1 is SNHLY and CDR2 FYNNEI. This CDR3 has 13 amino acids. Trimming removed 8 bases from V and 4 bases from J; junction bases left unmatched: 8. This CDR3 is CASVRDRAYEQYF. As DNA, the CDR3 is TGTGCCAGCGTCCGGGACAGAGCTTACGAGCAGTACTTC. The full variable domain, rest sourced from reference TRBV2 and TRBJ2-7, is EPEVTQTPSHQVTQMGQEVILRCVPISNHLYFYWYRQILGQKVEFLVSFYNNEISEKSEIFDDQFSVERPDGSNFTLKIRSTKLEDSAMYFCASVRDRAYEQYFGPGTRLTVT.

V and J are TRBV4-1 and TRBJ1-2; 10 nucleotides line up with TRBD1. V dropped 5 bases and J dropped 2; count of bases not matched to a gene: 17. The CDR3 has 19 residues. Germline V gives CDR1 MGHRA, CDR2 YSYEKL. The CDR3 is CASSDPGRTGGKTNYGYTF. CDR3 DNA sequence: TGCGCCAGCAGCGACCCTGGGAGGACAGGGGGGAAAACCAACTATGGCTACACCTTC.

The chain combines TRBV7-2 with TRBJ2-6; 10 nucleotides line up with TRBD1. The germline gives CDR1 SGHTA, CDR2 FQGNSA. Losses at the gene ends were 1 base for V and 3 bases for J; bases not matched to a gene: 3. The CDR3 is 17 amino acids. The CDR3: CASSLGQGAGGANVLTF. The DNA for the CDR3 is TGTGCCAGCAGCTTAGGACAGGGGGCAGGTGGGGCCAACGTCCTGACTTTC.

This chain links TRBV6-6 with TRBJ2-7; a weak D match, TRBD2 (6 bases). V gave up 2 bases and J gave up 6 bases, with 11 bases separating them. Germline loops: CDR1 MNHNY, CDR2 SVGAGI (reference sequence). The CDR3 is 13 residues long. The CDR3 nucleotides read TGTGCCAGCAGTTACGGCGGGATTGGCGAGCAGTACGTC. It codes for CASSYGGIGEQYV.

This clone came up a few times. CDR3 sequence reads: CASRFLASQGYTF. CDR3 sequence (DNA): TGTGCCAGTAGGTTTTTGGCCAGTCAGGGCTACACCTTC. The chain joins TRBV19 to TRBJ1-2; D call uncertain. CDR3 length equals 13 residues. The germline V and J ends were trimmed by 6 bases and 8 bases, with 16 bases remaining between them. Germline V CDR1 and CDR2: LNHDA, SQIVND (reference sequence).

In DNA form, the CDR3 reads TGTGCCAGCAGCGTGACGGGAAGAGATACGCAGTATTTT. This sequence encodes CASSVTGRDTQYF. The chain links TRBV9 to TRBJ2-3, with D perhaps TRBD2 (5 bases). This CDR3 region has 13 residues. CDR1 and CDR2 (germline): SGDLS, YYNGEE. V gave up 2 bases and J gave up 5 bases, with 9 bases separating them.

This sequence joins TRBV30 and TRBJ2-6, with D tentatively TRBD2 (7 bases). Germline V gene sequence: CDR1 GTSNPN, CDR2 SVGIG (reference sequence). V dropped 2 bases and J dropped 4 bases, with 12 bases sitting between them. The CDR3 is 15 amino acids. CDR3 protein: CAWSKGGAGANVLTF. The DNA of the CDR3 is TGTGCCTGGAGTAAAGGGGGGGCGGGGGCCAACGTCCTGACTTTC.

This clone was observed once. V and J are TRBV6-6 and TRBJ2-1, with 7 bases fitting TRBD2. Trimming at V came to 5 bases and at J to 10 bases, leaving 8 bases not matched to a gene. The CDR3 sequence is 13 residues long. Germline CDR1 reads MNHNY; CDR2 reads SVGAGI (reference sequence). The CDR3 here is CASSPRDYQEQFF. CDR3 coding DNA: TGTGCCAGCAGTCCCCGGGACTATCAAGAGCAGTTCTTC.

This chain connects TRBV11-2 to TRBJ2-3, with D perhaps TRBD2 (5 bases). The CDR3 consists of 13 residues. Germline V gene data show CDR1 as SGHAT and CDR2 as FQNNGV. Trimming left V 5 bases short and J 6 bases short, with 12 bases between. The DNA of the CDR3 is TGTGCCAGCAGCATTAGTTGGAGGGATACGCAGTATTTT. It is translated as CASSISWRDTQYF.

This sequence joins TRBV6-6 and TRBJ1-4; possibly TRBD1 for D (5 bases). This CDR3 is 14 amino acids long. Germline values: CDR1 MNHNY, CDR2 SVGAGI (reference sequence). With 3 bases removed from V and 4 bases from J, the gap between germline ends came to 9 bases. DNA of the CDR3: TGTGCCAGCAGTTATGGTGACAGTAATGAAAAACTGTTTTTT. Its translation is CASSYGDSNEKLFF.

This chain connects TRBV7-8 to TRBJ2-2; 11 bases are shared with TRBD2. The CDR3 sequence is 18 residues long. Germline V gives CDR1 SGHVS, CDR2 FQNEAQ. V dropped 3 bases and J dropped 7; count of bases not matched to a gene: 13. The CDR3 region is CASSLIAGGPKGGGELFF. DNA for the CDR3: TGTGCCAGCAGCTTGATAGCGGGAGGGCCGAAGGGAGGCGGGGAGCTGTTTTTT. The entire variable domain, with the rest obtained from reference TRBV7-8 and TRBJ2-2, is as follows: GAGVSQSPRYKVAKRGQDVALRCDPISGHVSLFWYQQALGQGPEFLTYFQNEAQLDKSGLPSDRFFAERPEGSVSTLKIQRTQQEDSAVYLCASSLIAGGPKGGGELFFGEGSRLTVL.

The V call is TRBV2, the J call TRBJ1-3, with TRBD1 identical over 7 bases. Germline values: CDR1 SNHLY, CDR2 FYNNEI. This CDR3 has 14 residues. V trimming: 6 bases; J trimming: 2 bases; junction bases outside the gene matches: 4. CDR3: CASSYDRAGNTIYF. The CDR3 coding sequence is TGTGCCAGCAGCTACGACAGGGCTGGAAACACCATATATTTT.

V and J are TRBV5-1 and TRBJ1-1; D call uncertain. Trimming left V 2 bases short and J 0 bases short, with 8 bases between. Germline V gene data show CDR1 as SGHRS and CDR2 as YFSETQ. The CDR3 totals 14 residues. The CDR3 DNA follows: TGCGCCAGCAGCTTTTCTGGAGTGAACACTGAAGCTTTCTTT. This gives the protein CASSFSGVNTEAFF.

J is TRBJ2-5 and V is TRBV10-3; 9 bases are a match to TRBD1. Germline V gives CDR1 ENHRY, CDR2 SYGVKD. This CDR3 contains 19 residues. V was clipped by 3 bases and J by 2 bases; unmatched bases: 16. CDR3 nucleotide sequence: TGTGCCATCAGTGAAGCCGGGGCTGGGGGACAGGGTCTACAAGAGACCCAGTACTTC. Residues: CAISEAGAGGQGLQETQYF.

V is TRBV5-6 and J is TRBJ1-4; D perhaps matches TRBD1 (5 bases). Germline-derived CDR1 and CDR2 are SGHDT and YYEEEE. Trimming cost V 4 bases and J 5 bases, with 12 bases left between them. CDR3 length equals 14 residues. DNA of the CDR3: TGTGCCAGCAGCCCACACGGGGGAAATGAAAAACTGTTTTTT. This sequence encodes CASSPHGGNEKLFF.

The rearrangement links TRBV9 to TRBJ2-3, with 9 positions matching TRBD2. The V gene end was trimmed by 4 bases and the J gene end by 4 bases; junction bases not matched to a gene: 4. The CDR3 runs 14 residues. Germline assignment: CDR1 SGDLS and CDR2 YYNGEE. CDR3 DNA: TGTGCCAGCAGCCAGGGACTAGCCGCAGATACGCAGTATTTT. Its protein is CASSQGLAADTQYF.

This chain links TRBV19 with TRBJ1-2; D may be TRBD1 (5 bases). CDR3 length: 13 residues. Germline values: CDR1 LNHDA, CDR2 SQIVND (reference sequence). Trimming removed 10 bases at V and 4 bases at J, with 16 bases between. The CDR3 spells CATSDTGFYGYTF. In DNA, the CDR3 is TGTGCCACTTCGGACACAGGATTCTATGGCTACACCTTC.

V and J are TRBV21-1 and TRBJ2-7; the listed D gene, TRBD2, was not tested against the DNA. TRBV21-1 is termed a pseudogene. The CDR3 consists of 12 residues. Here the CDR3 DNA reads TGTGCCAGCAGCAATATTGACTTTGGGCAGTACGTC. Amino acid sequence: CASSNIDFGQYV.